Following are 27 T cell receptor beta chains from one sample sequenced in a study of cytomegalovirus exposure and HLA in healthy donors (dated by TCRdb to the late 2010s). The method was the immunoSEQ multiplex PCR assay. A mixture of 60 forward primers for TCR Vbeta segments and 13 reverse primers for TCR Jbeta segments was used in the multiplex PCR. Drawn from immuneACCESS, this table holds only the in-frame rearrangements with V and J called that TCRdb kept. Clones are partly lost; checked studies trace under half to an unresolved V gene and leave the rest unexplained. The sample table holds 150,000 to 250,000 clones, of which 82% were seen once. Of the sample, 0.098% is held by the ten largest clones. The sequenced sample was PBMCs. These receptors were taken from a boy between 2 and 10 years old in good health and CMV-seronegative.

This clone was counted once. The chain recombines TRBV9 with TRBJ2-3, with D hard to call. With 4 bases removed from V and 6 bases from J, the gap between germline ends came to 12 bases. Per germline, CDR1 SGDLS and CDR2 YYNGEE. The CDR3 has 13 residues. The CDR3 DNA is TGTGCCAGCAGCCCCTACTCCGAGGATACGCAGTATTTT. Protein sequence: CASSPYSEDTQYF.

The chain combines TRBV29-1 with TRBJ2-7; 9 bases line up with TRBD1. The CDR3 has 14 residues. The germline V gene has CDR1 SQVTM and CDR2 ANQGSEA. J gave up 6 bases and V 7 bases, and 13 bases lay outside the gene matches. This CDR3 reads CSAGSPGQGSEQYF. In DNA, the CDR3 is TGCAGCGCGGGATCACCGGGACAGGGAAGCGAGCAGTACTTC.

The chain links TRBV12-5 to TRBJ2-1; D might be TRBD1 (6 bases). The CDR3 is made up of 12 amino acids. Trimming pared 6 bases from V and 5 bases from J, leaving 8 bases between. CDR1 and CDR2 (germline): LGHNT, FRNRAP. In DNA form, the CDR3 reads TGTGCTAGTGGAACAGGGAACAATGAGCAGTTCTTC. This codes for CASGTGNNEQFF.

The chain joins TRBV4-3 to TRBJ2-7, with 8 bases aligning to TRBD1. Trimming removed 0 bases from V and 5 bases from J; junction bases left unmatched: 9. The CDR3 spans 16 residues. In germline, CDR1 is LGHNA, CDR2 YSLEER. CDR3 nucleotide sequence: TGCGCCAGCAGCCAAGATGGGACAGGCCAATTCCACGAGCAGTACTTC. This sequence encodes CASSQDGTGQFHEQYF.

This chain links TRBV5-1 with TRBJ2-1, with TRBD2 matching 15 bases. From germline, CDR1 is SGHRS and CDR2 YFSETQ. The CDR3 totals 16 residues. V shed 3 bases, J shed 9 bases, and the junction held 7 bases outside the gene matches. Written as DNA, the CDR3 is TGCGCCAGCAGCTCGAACGGACTAGCGGGGGGGCGTGAGCAGTTCTTC. Translating it yields CASSSNGLAGGREQFF.

The V and J genes are TRBV2 and TRBJ1-1, with 7 positions matching TRBD1. The CDR3 is 18 residues long. Per the germline V gene, CDR1 is SNHLY and CDR2 is FYNNEI. V shed 3 bases, J shed 2 bases, and the junction held 15 bases outside the gene matches. This CDR3 is CASSDPRQSGGFNTEAFF. CDR3 bases: TGTGCCAGCAGTGACCCCCGACAGTCAGGGGGGTTCAACACTGAAGCTTTCTTT.

The J gene is TRBJ1-6, the V gene TRBV7-9; D remains ambiguous. CDR3 length: 17 amino acids. Germline CDR1 SEHNR, CDR2 FQNEAQ (reference sequence). The V end was cut by 4 bases, the J end by 8 bases, with 21 bases between. The CDR3: CASSSPTDRGVYSPLHF. The CDR3, as DNA: TGTGCCAGCAGCTCCCCGACGGACCGGGGTGTTTATTCACCCCTCCACTTT.

J is TRBJ2-2 and V is TRBV5-1, with D tentatively TRBD1 (6 bases). The CDR3 sequence is 13 residues long. Trimming removed 4 bases at V and 6 bases at J, with 10 bases between. Germline V gene sequence: CDR1 SGHRS, CDR2 YFSETQ. This CDR3 is CASSPGVSGELFF. The CDR3 coding sequence is TGCGCCAGCAGCCCAGGGGTCTCCGGGGAGCTGTTTTTT.

The chain recombines TRBV4-2 with TRBJ1-1; D remains ambiguous. This CDR3 contains 15 residues. V was shortened by 2 bases and J by 5 bases, with 15 bases between the two germline ends. CDR1 LGHNA and CDR2 YNFKEQ come from the germline V gene. The CDR3 here is CASSQILSLETEAFF. In nucleotides, the CDR3 is TGTGCCAGCAGCCAAATTTTATCCTTGGAGACTGAAGCTTTCTTT.

This chain joins TRBV29-1 and TRBJ2-7, with 7 positions matching TRBD2. J lost 6 bases, V lost 4 bases, and 6 bases had no gene match. CDR1 and CDR2 (germline): SQVTM, ANQGSEA. The CDR3 is made up of 12 amino acids. This chain's CDR3 is CSVGGGGGEQYF. Here the CDR3 DNA reads TGCAGCGTTGGCGGGGGTGGCGGCGAGCAGTACTTC.

This clone has only one observation. The chain uses TRBV6-1 and TRBJ1-1, with D possibly matching TRBD1 (5 bases). V lost 6 bases and J lost 0, with 8 bases in between. The germline gives CDR1 MNHNS, CDR2 SASEGT. This CDR3 region has 13 residues. Written as DNA, the CDR3 is TGTGCCAGCAGGGAGGGGTTGAACACTGAAGCTTTCTTT. Translating gives CASREGLNTEAFF.

The rearrangement links TRBV15 to TRBJ1-1; the match to TRBD1 covers 7 bases. Trimming at V came to 1 base and at J to 8 bases, leaving 4 bases not matched to a gene. The CDR3 runs to 13 residues. Germline V CDR1 and CDR2: LNHNV, YYDKDF (reference sequence). In nucleotides, the CDR3 is TGTGCCACCAGCAGAGGACGACAGGGAGAAGCTTTCTTT. This sequence encodes CATSRGRQGEAFF.

This clone was counted between two and nine times. An end of the junction does not agree with germline; a read error may underlie this. The chain couples TRBV9 to TRBJ1-6, with a tentative D call TRBD1 (6 bases). CDR1 and CDR2 from the germline V gene are SGDLS and YYNGEE. CDR3 length: 13 residues. The CDR3 DNA reads as TGTGCCAGTAGCGGGGCAGGGGAATCACCCCTCCACTTT. This encodes CASSGAGESPLHF.

The chain uses TRBV2 and TRBJ2-1, with a possible D match to TRBD2 (6 bases). CDR3 size: 13 residues. Trimming pared 4 bases from V and 6 bases from J, leaving 10 bases between. The V gene's germline CDR1 is SNHLY and CDR2 FYNNEI. Here the CDR3 reads CASSVGLLNEQFF. The DNA of the CDR3 is TGTGCCAGCAGTGTGGGACTCCTCAATGAGCAGTTCTTC.

This chain uses TRBV6-1 with TRBJ1-5; 8 nucleotides agree with TRBD1. CDR3 size: 14 residues. V trimming: 3 bases; J trimming: 5 bases; junction bases outside the gene matches: 3. From germline, CDR1 is MNHNS and CDR2 SASEGT. CDR3 DNA sequence: TGTGCCAGCAGTGACCGACAGGGGTATCAGCCCCAGCATTTT. Encoded protein: CASSDRQGYQPQHF.

The chain has TRBV6-6 and TRBJ1-1; TRBD1 matches at 7 bases. J gave up 5 bases and V 4 bases, and 7 bases lay outside the gene matches. This CDR3 comprises 14 residues. Germline V gene data show CDR1 as MNHNY and CDR2 as SVGAGI (reference sequence). CDR3 nucleotides: TGTGCCAGCAGTTTCACAGGGGTTGGGACTGAAGCTTTCTTT. Translated, it gives CASSFTGVGTEAFF.

The V call is TRBV2, the J call TRBJ1-3; perhaps TRBD1 as D (6 bases). Per germline, CDR1 SNHLY and CDR2 FYNNEI. V shed 6 bases and J shed 0 bases, with 12 bases lying between them. This CDR3 region has 15 residues. CDR3 nucleotides: TGTGCCAGCAGCCCGGACAGATACTCTGGAAACACCATATATTTT. This encodes CASSPDRYSGNTIYF.

V usage is TRBV6-1 and J usage is TRBJ2-1, with D possibly being TRBD2 (5 bases). Looked up from germline, CDR1 is MNHNS and CDR2 is SASEGT. The CDR3 has 11 residues. V lost 5 bases to trimming and J lost 10 bases, with 9 bases between them. For the CDR3, the DNA is TGTGCCAGCAGTCCGGGGTGGGAGCAGTTCTTC. Translated: CASSPGWEQFF.

The rearrangement joins TRBV4-2 to TRBJ2-7; maybe TRBD2 (5 bases). The CDR3 loop spans 15 amino acids. V was cut by 4 bases and J by 6 bases, with 19 bases left in between. Germline values: CDR1 LGHNA, CDR2 YNFKEQ. This CDR3 reads CASSLSLESGSEQYF. The DNA of the CDR3 is TGTGCCAGCAGCCTATCACTCGAATCGGGGAGCGAGCAGTACTTC.

V and J are TRBV6-1 and TRBJ1-5; D is unresolved. The CDR3 has 12 amino acids. Germline CDR1 reads MNHNS; CDR2 reads SASEGT. V was clipped by 8 bases and J by 5 bases, with 10 bases between them. CDR3 sequence reads: CASPPFYQPQHF. CDR3 sequence (DNA): TGTGCCAGCCCCCCGTTCTATCAGCCCCAGCATTTT.

The chain has TRBV6-6 and TRBJ2-1; 11 nucleotides align to TRBD2. Losses at the gene ends were 6 bases for V and 6 bases for J; bases not matched to a gene: 7. In germline, CDR1 is MNHNY, CDR2 SVGAGI (reference sequence). The CDR3 covers 15 residues. CDR3 protein: CASRGSGGASNEQFF. As DNA, the CDR3 is TGTGCCAGCAGAGGTAGCGGGGGGGCCTCCAATGAGCAGTTCTTC.

CDR3 in amino acids: CASSLATQETQYF. The CDR3 DNA sequence: TGTGCCAGCAGCTTAGCCACTCAAGAGACCCAGTACTTC. The chain uses TRBV5-5 and TRBJ2-5; D is unclear. Per the germline V gene, CDR1 is SGHKS and CDR2 is YYEKEE (reference sequence). Trimming stripped 2 bases from V and 2 bases from J, with 7 bases between. This CDR3 contains 13 residues.

This chain links TRBV7-9 with TRBJ1-3; possible D gene TRBD1, 5 bases. Trimming removed 2 bases from V and 2 bases from J, with 22 bases in between. This CDR3 has 19 residues. The germline V gene has CDR1 SEHNR and CDR2 FQNEAQ (reference sequence). The CDR3 DNA is TGTGCCAGCAGCTTAAGATTGGCCAAAGGACAACGTCCTGGAAACACCATATATTTT. Amino acid sequence: CASSLRLAKGQRPGNTIYF.

The gene calls are TRBV4-1 and TRBJ2-5; 9 nucleotides agree with TRBD1. CDR1 and CDR2 from the germline V gene are MGHRA and YSYEKL. This CDR3 is 16 amino acids long. Trimming at V came to 3 bases and at J to 4 bases, leaving 9 bases not matched to a gene. The CDR3 reads CASSQFTTGGRETQYF. CDR3 in DNA: TGCGCCAGCAGCCAGTTTACGACAGGGGGGCGAGAGACCCAGTACTTC.

The CDR3 sequence: CASSEGFGTLTGELFF. As DNA, the CDR3 is TGTGCCAGCAGTGAAGGTTTCGGGACTCTCACCGGGGAGCTGTTTTTT. The chain is built from TRBV6-4 and TRBJ2-2, with a tentative D call TRBD2 (6 bases). This CDR3 is built from 16 residues. Trimming stripped 3 bases from V and 4 bases from J, with 15 bases between. Germline CDR1 MRHNA, CDR2 SNTAGT.

The V gene is TRBV4-3, the J gene TRBJ2-1, with 8 bases fitting TRBD2. J lost 4 bases, V lost 3 bases, and 5 bases had no gene match. From germline, CDR1 is LGHNA and CDR2 YSLEER. This CDR3 contains 15 residues. The CDR3 spells CASSQDSGAYNEQFF. CDR3 DNA: TGCGCCAGCAGCCAGGATAGCGGGGCTTACAATGAGCAGTTCTTC.

This clone was seen more than once but under ten times. The chain couples TRBV5-1 to TRBJ1-1, with TRBD1 matching 8 bases. The CDR3 runs to 17 residues. Trimming cost V 4 bases and J 10 bases; bases outside gene matches: 21. Germline CDR1 SGHRS, CDR2 YFSETQ. The CDR3 DNA follows: TGCGCCAGCAGCGCCTTTAGGGACAGGTTGGCTCTGGGAGCAGCTTTCTTT. Translation gives CASSAFRDRLALGAAFF. Full variable domain (remainder filled in from reference TRBV5-1 and TRBJ1-1): KAGVTQTPRYLIKTRGQQVTLSCSPISGHRSVSWYQQTPGQGLQFLFEYFSETQRNKGNFPGRFSGRQFSNSRSEMNVSTLELGDSALYLCASSAFRDRLALGAAFFGQGTRLTVV.